A single sample gave rise to the 32 T cell receptor beta chains below, sequenced in a study of OX40 agonist ivuxolimab in advanced cancers. Receptors were amplified or captured by the immunoSEQ multiplex PCR assay. The table comes from immuneACCESS by way of TCRdb, which keeps in-frame sequences with V and J called. Part of the clones is missing from these tables; in studies checked, under half for an unresolved V gene and the rest for unknown reasons. The sample records 90,000 or so clones, roughly 90% of which are singletons. Together, the top ten hold around 2.5% of the sample. The sample was CD4+ or CD8+ T cells sorted from blood, taken in a trial of the OX40 agonist ivuxolimab. These receptor sequences come from an adult with an advanced solid tumor such as melanoma, head and neck, liver or kidney cancer.

The chain uses TRBV28 and TRBJ1-2; TRBD1 is a possible D gene (6 bases). CDR1 is MDHEN, CDR2 SYDVKM, per germline. V lost 3 bases and J 5 bases, leaving 13 bases between the germline ends. The CDR3 is made up of 14 amino acids. CDR3: CASSFLTGSYGYTF. The CDR3 DNA follows: TGTGCCAGCAGTTTCTTGACAGGATCTTATGGCTACACCTTC.

The chain has TRBV9 and TRBJ2-1; D gene ambiguous. CDR1 and CDR2 from the germline V gene are SGDLS and YYNGEE. The germline V and J ends were trimmed by 3 bases and 5 bases, with 9 bases remaining between them. This CDR3 is 13 amino acids long. CDR3 coding DNA: TGTGCCAGCAGCGCTCACTTAGACAATGAGCAGTTCTTC. Encoded protein: CASSAHLDNEQFF.

V usage is TRBV25-1 and J usage is TRBJ1-4, with D possibly being TRBD1 (5 bases). This CDR3 is 15 amino acids long. Per germline, CDR1 MGHDK and CDR2 SYGVNS. V was trimmed by 3 bases and J by 8 bases, leaving 16 bases between them. CDR3 residues: CASSDTTGVDEKLFF. The CDR3 coding sequence is TGTGCCAGCAGTGATACAACGGGGGTGGACGAAAAACTGTTTTTT.

The V call is TRBV7-2, the J call TRBJ2-1; D is unresolved. V lost 3 bases, J lost 8 bases, and 5 bases lay in between. The germline V gene has CDR1 SGHTA and CDR2 FQGNSA. The CDR3 covers 11 residues. The CDR3 here is CASSLVDEQFF. In DNA, the CDR3 is TGTGCCAGCAGCTTGGTAGATGAGCAGTTCTTC.

The CDR3 sequence: CASSFYRGNTGELFF. CDR3 bases: TGTGCCAGCTCATTCTACAGGGGAAACACCGGGGAGCTGTTTTTT. The rearrangement uses TRBV18 and TRBJ2-2; 7 nucleotides align to TRBD1. The CDR3 consists of 15 residues. After removal of 5 bases from V and 2 bases from J, the junction contained 5 bases not matched to a gene. Germline lookup yields CDR1 KGHSH and CDR2 LQKENI.

The chain recombines TRBV4-1 with TRBJ2-5, with no clear D. Per the germline V gene, CDR1 is MGHRA and CDR2 is YSYEKL. V lost 3 bases to trimming and J lost 1 base, with 18 bases between them. CDR3 length: 17 amino acids. The DNA for the CDR3 is TGCGCCAGCAGCCACCTTGCCCTAGGATTCGGCCAAGAGACCCAGTACTTC. It encodes CASSHLALGFGQETQYF.

The CDR3 sequence: CASSYSRINQPQHF. The CDR3 coding sequence is TGTGCCAGCAGTTACTCCCGGATAAATCAGCCCCAGCATTTT. The rearrangement links TRBV6-5 to TRBJ1-5; D not certain. The CDR3 is 14 residues long. The ends were cut back, 0 bases at V and 4 bases at J, with 7 bases in the middle. Germline V gene lookup returns CDR1 MNHEY and CDR2 SVGAGI.

This chain links TRBV5-1 with TRBJ2-2; D not resolved. Trimming took off 6 bases at V and 1 base at J, with 13 bases between the two ends. Germline V gene data show CDR1 as SGHRS and CDR2 as YFSETQ. The CDR3 loop spans 15 amino acids. The CDR3 bases are TGCGCCAGCACGGTTGTGGCCTGGAACACCGGGGAGCTGTTTTTT. It translates to CASTVVAWNTGELFF.

CDR3 loop: CASRAGLAGGETQYF. The CDR3 coding sequence is TGTGCCAGCAGAGCAGGACTAGCGGGAGGAGAGACCCAGTACTTC. The V and J genes are TRBV2 and TRBJ2-5, with TRBD2 matching 14 bases. Per the germline V gene, CDR1 is SNHLY and CDR2 is FYNNEI. The ends lost 6 bases at V and 4 bases at J; junction bases unmatched: 4. This CDR3 is built from 15 residues. Complete variable domain (other parts from reference TRBV2 and TRBJ2-5): EPEVTQTPSHQVTQMGQEVILRCVPISNHLYFYWYRQILGQKVEFLVSFYNNEISEKSEIFDDQFSVERPDGSNFTLKIRSTKLEDSAMYFCASRAGLAGGETQYFGPGTRLLVL.

In its sample, this clone was seen once. V and J are TRBV6-5 and TRBJ2-7; a possible D gene is TRBD2 (7 bases). Trimming left V 4 bases short and J 6 bases short, with 16 bases between. This CDR3 comprises 14 residues. Per germline, CDR1 MNHEY and CDR2 SVGAGI. The CDR3 sequence: CASSSPAGAGEQYF. The CDR3 nucleotides are TGTGCCAGCAGTTCCCCCGCGGGGGCGGGCGAGCAGTACTTC.

The V and J genes are TRBV11-2 and TRBJ2-3; a possible D gene is TRBD2 (6 bases). CDR3 size: 12 residues. From germline, CDR1 is SGHAT and CDR2 FQNNGV. Trimming cost V 1 base and J 14 bases, with 13 bases left between them. This chain's CDR3 is CASSLGPGDVYF. For the CDR3, the DNA is TGTGCCAGCAGCTTAGGGCCGGGAGACGTGTATTTT.

CDR3 in amino acids: CASRRDGPGELFF. The DNA for the CDR3 is TGCGCCAGCAGGAGGGACGGACCCGGGGAGCTGTTTTTT. The chain employs TRBV10-1 and TRBJ2-2; the D call may be TRBD1 or TRBD2 (5 bases each). Germline lookup yields CDR1 WNHNN and CDR2 SYGVQD (reference sequence). This CDR3 has 13 residues. V was shortened by 6 bases and J by 6 bases, with 11 bases between the two germline ends.

The chain carries TRBV5-1 and TRBJ1-1; no clear D. From germline, CDR1 is SGHRS and CDR2 YFSETQ. Trimming removed 0 bases from V and 1 base from J, with 10 bases in between. The CDR3 is 15 amino acids. The DNA of the CDR3 is TGCGCCAGCAGCTTGGTACCAGAAACGAACACTGAAGCTTTCTTT. Translating it yields CASSLVPETNTEAFF.

The chain couples TRBV29-1 to TRBJ2-1, with 8 bases identical to TRBD1. From germline, CDR1 is SQVTM and CDR2 ANQGSEA. J was trimmed by 6 bases and V by 6 bases; bases with no gene match: 10. The CDR3 spans 14 residues. The CDR3 is CSVDGQGKANEQFF. The CDR3 DNA reads TGCAGCGTCGACGGACAGGGAAAAGCCAATGAGCAGTTCTTC.

V is TRBV9 and J is TRBJ2-1; TRBD1 matches 11 bases. Germline V gene data show CDR1 as SGDLS and CDR2 as YYNGEE. Germline trimming cut 0 bases from V and 9 bases from J; bases unmatched to any gene: 5. CDR3 length equals 15 residues. Here the CDR3 DNA reads TGTGCCAGCAGCGTAGTTGGACAGGGGGCCGGTGAGCAGTTCTTC. It translates to CASSVVGQGAGEQFF.

V gene TRBV27 combines with J gene TRBJ2-7; TRBD2 agrees at 14 bases. Trimming cost V 6 bases and J 4 bases; bases outside gene matches: 8. CDR1 and CDR2 (germline): MNHEY, SMNVEV (reference sequence). The CDR3 length is 16 residues. In DNA, the CDR3 is TGTGCCAGCAGGTCCGGGACTAGCGGGAGTTCGTACGAGCAGTACTTC. Translation gives CASRSGTSGSSYEQYF.

The rearrangement links TRBV10-3 to TRBJ1-1; TRBD1 matches 8 bases. Trimming cost V 0 bases and J 7 bases; bases outside gene matches: 4. Looked up from germline, CDR1 is ENHRY and CDR2 is SYGVKD. The CDR3 consists of 14 residues. The CDR3 loop reads CAISESRTGIEAFF. The CDR3 bases are TGTGCCATCAGTGAGTCGCGGACAGGGATTGAAGCTTTCTTT.

This clone is a singleton in its sample. For the CDR3, the DNA is TGTGCCAGCAGCTTGGCGGATCCGGGGGCCGGGGAGCTGTTTTTT. The encoded protein is CASSLADPGAGELFF. This chain links TRBV5-4 with TRBJ2-2; weak D call: TRBD2 (6 bases). CDR1 SGHNT and CDR2 YYREEE come from the germline V gene (reference sequence). This CDR3 contains 15 residues. V was clipped by 0 bases and J by 6 bases, with 12 bases between them. Full variable domain (remainder filled in from reference TRBV5-4 and TRBJ2-2): ETGVTQSPTHLIKTRGQQVTLRCSSQSGHNTVSWYQQALGQGPQFIFQYYREEENGRGNFPPRFSGLQFPNYSSELNVNALELDDSALYLCASSLADPGAGELFFGEGSRLTVL.

This clone came up once. The DNA of the CDR3 is TGTGCCAGCAGCGACGGCCTAGGAGGTCACGGGGAGCTGTTTTTT. Its translation is CASSDGLGGHGELFF. This sequence joins TRBV2 and TRBJ2-2; possibly TRBD2 for D (5 bases). Between the trimmed V and J ends, which lost 6 bases and 7 bases, there was a span of 18 bases. This CDR3 region has 15 residues. Germline V lookup: CDR1 SNHLY, CDR2 FYNNEI.

This clone was seen a few times. V is TRBV28 and J is TRBJ1-2; TRBD1 agrees at 7 bases. Germline lookup yields CDR1 MDHEN and CDR2 SYDVKM. With 5 bases clipped from V and 5 bases from J, the junction kept 14 bases outside the gene matches. The CDR3 consists of 16 residues. As DNA, the CDR3 is TGTGCCAGCAGTCTCCGAGAGGGGGCCTATAGGTATGGCTACACCTTC. Its protein is CASSLREGAYRYGYTF.

This clone was seen just once. This sequence joins TRBV5-1 and TRBJ2-5; the D gene is possibly TRBD1 (5 bases). V was cut by 3 bases and J by 0 bases, with 12 bases left in between. Germline CDR1 and CDR2: SGHRS and YFSETQ. The CDR3 length is 15 residues. The CDR3 nucleotides are TGCGCCAGCAGCTCGGACACCAAGTACCAAGAGACCCAGTACTTC. Translating it yields CASSSDTKYQETQYF.

The J gene is TRBJ1-4, the V gene TRBV29-1, with TRBD1 matching 9 bases. The CDR3 has 12 residues. Per the germline V gene, CDR1 is SQVTM and CDR2 is ANQGSEA. Trimming removed 4 bases from V and 7 bases from J; junction bases left unmatched: 1. CDR3 nucleotides: TGCAGCGTTGGGACAGGGGTTGAAAAACTGTTTTTT. It codes for CSVGTGVEKLFF. Full variable domain (outside the CDR3, taken from reference TRBV29-1 and TRBJ1-4): SAVISQKPSRDICQRGTSLTIQCQVDSQVTMMFWYRQQPGQSLTLIATANQGSEATYESGFVIDKFPISRPNLTFSTLTVSNMSPEDSSIYLCSVGTGVEKLFFGSGTQLSVL.

This chain links TRBV7-2 with TRBJ2-5; D gene ambiguous. The V end was cut by 6 bases, the J end by 2 bases, with 13 bases between. Looked up from germline, CDR1 is SGHTA and CDR2 is FQGNSA. This CDR3 has 14 residues. CDR3 coding DNA: TGTGCCAGCAGACTAAGGGTAATTCAAGAGACCCAGTACTTC. Translating gives CASRLRVIQETQYF.

This clone was detected once. The chain employs TRBV7-9 and TRBJ2-1; D call uncertain. Germline values: CDR1 SEHNR, CDR2 FQNEAQ (reference sequence). This CDR3 has 15 residues. Trimming stripped 0 bases from V and 2 bases from J, with 8 bases between. CDR3 amino acids: CASSLAGSTYNEQFF. In DNA, the CDR3 is TGTGCCAGCAGCTTAGCCGGGTCAACCTACAATGAGCAGTTCTTC.

This chain links TRBV5-1 with TRBJ2-2; D not certain. The CDR3 is 13 residues long. V lost 0 bases to trimming and J lost 9 bases, with 9 bases between them. Germline CDR1 is SGHRS and CDR2 is YFSETQ. The CDR3 is CASSLVLGRELFF. Written as DNA, the CDR3 is TGCGCCAGCAGCTTGGTTTTAGGGCGGGAGCTGTTTTTT.

This clone was found a few times. The chain combines TRBV30 with TRBJ1-1; 8 bases map to TRBD1. CDR1 and CDR2 from the germline V gene are GTSNPN and SVGIG (reference sequence). CDR3 length: 12 residues. V dropped 7 bases and J dropped 6; count of bases not matched to a gene: 7. The CDR3 spells CAFSPQGAEAFF. The CDR3 DNA follows: TGTGCCTTTAGCCCACAGGGGGCTGAAGCTTTCTTT.

The chain carries TRBV30 and TRBJ2-7; D is unclear. Looked up from germline, CDR1 is GTSNPN and CDR2 is SVGIG (reference sequence). Trimming took off 2 bases at V and 6 bases at J, with 11 bases between the two ends. The CDR3 runs 12 residues. The CDR3 region is CAWSPGPLEQYF. CDR3 bases: TGTGCCTGGAGTCCTGGACCTCTCGAGCAGTACTTC.

The rearrangement uses TRBV19 and TRBJ2-2; perhaps TRBD2 as D (6 bases). V was shortened by 2 bases and J by 7 bases, with 11 bases between the two germline ends. In germline, CDR1 is LNHDA, CDR2 SQIVND (reference sequence). CDR3 size: 14 residues. Here the CDR3 DNA reads TGTGCCAGTAGTATAAAGGCGGGGAGCGGGGAGCTGTTTTTT. Translating gives CASSIKAGSGELFF.

This chain connects TRBV27 to TRBJ2-1; D gene uncertain. The CDR3 loop spans 17 amino acids. V lost 1 base to trimming and J lost 7 bases, with 20 bases between them. Germline CDR1 is MNHEY and CDR2 is SMNVEV (reference sequence). The DNA for the CDR3 is TGTGCCAGCAGTTTATACCCCCGATTATCGGGTAGGAATGAGCAGTTCTTC. This sequence encodes CASSLYPRLSGRNEQFF.

The chain combines TRBV28 with TRBJ2-7, with 7 positions matching TRBD1. The CDR3 runs to 14 residues. Germline trimming cut 5 bases from V and 3 bases from J; bases unmatched to any gene: 7. Germline V gene lookup returns CDR1 MDHEN and CDR2 SYDVKM. CDR3 DNA: TGTGCCAGCAGTCGGCCGGCAGGGGGCTACGAGCAGTACTTC. Translation: CASSRPAGGYEQYF. Full variable domain (rest looked up from reference TRBV28 and TRBJ2-7): DVKVTQSSRYLVKRTGEKVFLECVQDMDHENMFWYRQDPGLGLRLIYFSYDVKMKEKGDIPEGYSVSREKKERFSLILESASTNQTSMYLCASSRPAGGYEQYFGPGTRLTVT.

The V gene is TRBV7-9, the J gene TRBJ1-1, with 7 nucleotides matching TRBD1. After removal of 5 bases from V and 0 bases from J, the junction contained 12 bases not matched to a gene. CDR3 length: 17 residues. Germline loops: CDR1 SEHNR, CDR2 FQNEAQ (reference sequence). The CDR3: CASSPPTGDYMNTEAFF. CDR3 in DNA: TGTGCCAGCAGCCCCCCCACAGGGGACTACATGAACACTGAAGCTTTCTTT.

The CDR3 sequence: CAWSVGGGYTF. DNA for the CDR3: TGTGCCTGGAGTGTAGGTGGGGGCTACACCTTC. The V call is TRBV30, the J call TRBJ1-2; D is ambiguous. Trimming took 0 bases from V and 8 from J, leaving 7 bases between them. In germline, CDR1 is GTSNPN, CDR2 SVGIG (reference sequence). This CDR3 spans 11 amino acids.